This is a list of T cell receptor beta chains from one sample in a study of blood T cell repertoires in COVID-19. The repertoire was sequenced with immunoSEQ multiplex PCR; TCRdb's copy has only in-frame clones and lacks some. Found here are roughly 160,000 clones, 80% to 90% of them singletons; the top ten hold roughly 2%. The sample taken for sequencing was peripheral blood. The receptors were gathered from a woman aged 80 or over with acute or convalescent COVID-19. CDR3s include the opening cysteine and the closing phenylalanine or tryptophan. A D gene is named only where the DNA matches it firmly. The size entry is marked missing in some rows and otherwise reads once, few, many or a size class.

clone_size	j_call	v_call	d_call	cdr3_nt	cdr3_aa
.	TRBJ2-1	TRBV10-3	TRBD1	TGTGCCATCAGTGGGAGCCCGGGACAGGGAGGGGGACACAATGAGCAGTTCTTC	CAISGSPGQGGGHNEQFF
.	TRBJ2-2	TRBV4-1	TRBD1	TGCGCCAGCAGTCGCGGACAGGGGGTCACCGGGGAGCTGTTTTTT	CASSRGQGVTGELFF
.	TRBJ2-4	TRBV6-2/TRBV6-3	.	TGTGCCAGCAGTCAGGACAGAATCAAAAACATTCAGTACTTC	CASSQDRIKNIQYF
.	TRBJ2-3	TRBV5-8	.	TGTGCCAGCAGCTCCCCGTCTTTTACGCAGTATTTT	CASSSPSFTQYF
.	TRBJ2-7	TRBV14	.	TGTGCCAGCAGCCAATGGGCCCGCTCCTACGAGCAGTACTTC	CASSQWARSYEQYF
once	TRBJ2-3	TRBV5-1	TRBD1	TGCGCCAGCAGCTTGCCCGCCGGGACAGGGGGAGGGACAGATACGCAGTATTTT	CASSLPAGTGGGTDTQYF
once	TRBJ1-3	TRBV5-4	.	TGTGCCAGCAGCTCTCCGGGAAACACCATATATTTT	CASSSPGNTIYF
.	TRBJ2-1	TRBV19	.	TGTGCCAGTAGTATGGGACTCACCCTAAATGAGCAGTTCTTC	CASSMGLTLNEQFF
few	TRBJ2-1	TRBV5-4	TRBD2	TGTGCCAGCAGCTCTGGGAGGGGTGGCTCCTACAATGAGCAGTTCTTC	CASSSGRGGSYNEQFF
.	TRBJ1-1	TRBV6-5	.	TGTGCCAGCAGTCATCAGGGAGGCTTCACTGAAGCTTTCTTT	CASSHQGGFTEAFF
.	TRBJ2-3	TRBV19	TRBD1	TGTGCCAGTAGTATTAGTGGACAGGGGTTGACAGATACGCAGTATTTT	CASSISGQGLTDTQYF
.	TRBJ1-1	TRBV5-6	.	TGTGCCAGCAGCTCGGGGCGGGGGGCTTGGACTGAAGCTTTCTTT	CASSSGRGAWTEAFF
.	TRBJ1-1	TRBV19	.	TGTGCCAGTAGTATAGACGGCGGCTTGTGGACTGAAGCTTTCTTT	CASSIDGGLWTEAFF
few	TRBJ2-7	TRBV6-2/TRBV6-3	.	TGTGCCAGCAGTTACTCGAAACTAGGGAACTACGAGCAGTACTTC	CASSYSKLGNYEQYF
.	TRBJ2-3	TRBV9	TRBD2	TGTGCCAGCAGCGTAGCCCCTCGGCTAGCGGGGGAACTCACAGATACGCAGTATTTT	CASSVAPRLAGELTDTQYF
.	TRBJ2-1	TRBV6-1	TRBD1	TGTGCCAGCAGTGGGACAGGGGCAGGGCATTACAATGAGCAGTTCTTC	CASSGTGAGHYNEQFF
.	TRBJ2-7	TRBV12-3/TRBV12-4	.	TGTGCCAGCAGACCTGACACCTACGAGCAGTACTTC	CASRPDTYEQYF
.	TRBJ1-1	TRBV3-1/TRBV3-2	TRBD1	TGTGCCAGCAGCCGTACGGCAGGGGGCACTGAAGCTTTCTTT	CASSRTAGGTEAFF
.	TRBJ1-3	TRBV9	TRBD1	TGTGCCAGCAGCGTAGAGGGGGCTTCCGGAAACACCATATATTTT	CASSVEGASGNTIYF
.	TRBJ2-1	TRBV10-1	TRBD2	TGCGCCAGCAGTGAGTCGGGGGGTCTAGCGGGAAAGCAGTTCTTC	CASSESGGLAGKQFF
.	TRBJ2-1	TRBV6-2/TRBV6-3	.	TGTGCCAGCAGTGCGCCCCAACTAGCCTATGAGCAGTTCTTC	CASSAPQLAYEQFF
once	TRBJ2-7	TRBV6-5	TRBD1	TGTGCCAGCAGCCAGACGTGGACAGGGTCCTACGAGCAGTACTTC	CASSQTWTGSYEQYF
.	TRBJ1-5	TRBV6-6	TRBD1	TGTGCCAGCAGTATCCACGACAGGGGGCTTTTTCAGCCCCAGCATTTT	CASSIHDRGLFQPQHF
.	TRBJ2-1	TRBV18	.	TGTGCCAGCTCACCCCTATTCCGGGACTTAGGGAGTGTGGACAATGAGCAGTTCTTC	CASSPLFRDLGSVDNEQFF
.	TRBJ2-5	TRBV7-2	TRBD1	TGTGCCAGCAGCTTAGGCTCTACAGGGGGCTGGGAGACCCAGTACTTC	CASSLGSTGGWETQYF
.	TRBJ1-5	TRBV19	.	TGTGCCAGTAGCCCGACAGACCTTAGCAATCAGCCCCAGCATTTT	CASSPTDLSNQPQHF
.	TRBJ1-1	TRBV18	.	TGTGCCAGCTCACCAGTCGCGACCGGGGAAGCTTTCTTT	CASSPVATGEAFF
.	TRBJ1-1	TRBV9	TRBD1	TGTGCCAGCAGCGTAGCCACAGGGGGCACTGAAGCTTTCTTT	CASSVATGGTEAFF
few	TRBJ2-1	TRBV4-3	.	TGCGCCAGCAGCCAAGGACGCCCGGACTTCTACAATGAGCAGTTCTTC	CASSQGRPDFYNEQFF
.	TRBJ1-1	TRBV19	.	TGTGCCAGTAGTTCGAACATGAACACTGAAGCTTTCTTT	CASSSNMNTEAFF
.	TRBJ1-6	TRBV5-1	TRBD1	TGCGCCAGCAGCTCGGGACAGACCGATTATAATTCACCCCTCCACTTT	CASSSGQTDYNSPLHF
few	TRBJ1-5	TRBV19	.	TGTGCCAGTAGTATACAGGGGCAGCCCCAGCATTTT	CASSIQGQPQHF
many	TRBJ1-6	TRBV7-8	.	TGTGCCAGCAGCTTGGCGGAGAATTCACCCCTCCACTTT	CASSLAENSPLHF
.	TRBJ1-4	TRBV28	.	TGTGCCAGCAGTTCTCCGGCCTTATGGGCGGGGGAAAAACTGTTTTTT	CASSSPALWAGEKLFF
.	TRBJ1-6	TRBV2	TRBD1	TGTGCCAGCGGGGGGACAGGGGGCAATTCACCCCTCCACTTT	CASGGTGGNSPLHF
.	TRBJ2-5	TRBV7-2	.	TGTGCCAGCAGCTCAAGAGCGGGTGCAGTTCAAGAGACCCAGTACTTC	CASSSRAGAVQETQYF
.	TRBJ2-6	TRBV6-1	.	TGTGCCAGCAGTGTAGGACTCAGCTCTGGGGCCAACGTCCTGACTTTC	CASSVGLSSGANVLTF
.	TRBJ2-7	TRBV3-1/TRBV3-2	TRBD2	TGTGCCAGCAGCCAAACCTCTAGCGGGGACCTCGAGCAGTACTTC	CASSQTSSGDLEQYF
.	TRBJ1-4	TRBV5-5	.	TGTGCCAGCAGCATGCCAGCAACTAATGAAAAACTGTTTTTT	CASSMPATNEKLFF
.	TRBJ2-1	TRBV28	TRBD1	TGTGCCAGCAGCCCGTCGGGACAGGGGGACTACAATGAGCAGTTCTTC	CASSPSGQGDYNEQFF
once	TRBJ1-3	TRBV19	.	TGTGCCACTACCTCGAGGTCGGGAAACACCATATATTTT	CATTSRSGNTIYF
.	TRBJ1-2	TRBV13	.	TGTGCCAGCAGCTTTGGAGAGACTAACTATGGCTACACCTTC	CASSFGETNYGYTF